This TCR beta chain was captured in a study of blood T cell repertoires in COVID-19. Study as a whole: PBMCs, B-cell-depleted T cells, or T cells were the source of the cDNA or gDNA that made up the material.

Authors' methods: From reference gene primer amplification, estimates of nucleated cell counts were derived. Some clones are missing from TCRdb's copy, which holds only in-frame ones; the method was immunoSEQ multiplex PCR. For V, J and clone size, that table is used; D and trimming come from the DNA. The data hold about 300,000 clones, with about 83% observed a single time. Germline V gene sequence: CDR1 KGHSH, CDR2 LQKENI. V lost 4 bases and J lost 1; bases outside the gene matches: 4. The CDR3 sequence is 15 residues long. This chain connects TRBV18 to TRBJ1-1; 9 positions agree with TRBD1. This receptor was obtained from a woman aged 45-65 years with acute or convalescent COVID-19. The sample was peripheral blood. As DNA, the CDR3 is TGTGCCAGCTCACAGGACAGGGGAGGGAACACTGAAGCTTTCTTT. It specifies CASSQDRGGNTEAFF.